This is a list of T cell receptor beta chains from one sample in a study of T cell responses to AZD1222 COVID-19 vaccine. Profiling relied on immunoSEQ multiplex PCR, and the TCRdb table lists in-frame clones only, not all of them. The sample has about 150,000 clones; less than 90% are singletons. The sample in question was peripheral blood, obtained on day 0 of MenACWY control vaccination. The receptors derive from an adult in good health. Both conserved end residues are part of each CDR3. Clone size is shown for a subset of rows, as once, few, many or a class of expanded clone.

j_call clone_size v_call cdr3_aa
TRBJ2-7 - TRBV30 CAWSVAVPYEQYF
TRBJ2-1 - TRBV5-5 CASSLFFVGANEQFF
TRBJ2-1 few TRBV11-2 CASSSTAIYNEQFF
TRBJ2-5 - TRBV7-2 CASSSYRGLVGETQYF
TRBJ2-7 - TRBV7-9 CASSPRRESYEQYF
TRBJ2-1 - TRBV27 CASSLMGTGGGNEQFF
TRBJ2-3 - TRBV5-1 CASSQGGGLTDTQYF
TRBJ1-1 - TRBV6-4 CASSTNTYTEAFF
TRBJ2-7 - TRBV7-9 CASSQPGQGTYEQYF
TRBJ1-4 - TRBV28 CASSGGARGEKLFF
TRBJ2-2 - TRBV6-4 CASSEQPGGAVPGELFF
TRBJ1-1 - TRBV5-6 CASSWDRNTEAFF
TRBJ1-1 - TRBV28 CATFTPGQGTGAFF
TRBJ1-5 - TRBV6-5 CASGTGQPQHF
TRBJ2-2 - TRBV5-1 CASSRTADTGELFF
TRBJ2-1 - TRBV19 CASSIDLAGTQRPGEQFF
TRBJ2-3 - TRBV6-1 CASSVTRGGIGDTQYF
TRBJ2-7 - TRBV19 CASRYRVSGEQYF
TRBJ1-1 - TRBV10-1 CASSIDRGTEAFF
TRBJ1-2 - TRBV15 CATSRGGGGNYGYTF
TRBJ1-2 - TRBV29-1 CSTFGGAPGYTF
TRBJ2-3 - TRBV10-3 CAIRLGTGVTDTQYF
TRBJ1-6 - TRBV5-4 CASSLGADRGGNSPLHF
TRBJ1-4 - TRBV19 CASSTPRTGAGIGLFF
TRBJ2-1 - TRBV24-1 CATSPKDGGTYNEQFF
TRBJ2-7 - TRBV7-9 CASSPIVSYEQYF
TRBJ2-2 - TRBV15 CATSSGTLRTGELFF
TRBJ2-2 - TRBV19 CASIQTGGNTGELFF
TRBJ2-7 - TRBV7-2 CASSPFSTGYEQYF
TRBJ2-2 - TRBV11-3 CASSFTGLNTGELFF
TRBJ2-7 - TRBV28 CASSPLRGVSYEQYF
TRBJ1-1 - TRBV7-9 CASSLDGQGTEAFF
TRBJ1-5 - TRBV19 CASRSRSNQPQHF
TRBJ2-1 - TRBV5-1 CASSLLDTRGDEQFF
TRBJ2-7 - TRBV18 CASSPDPRGAYEQYF
TRBJ2-7 - TRBV6-6 CASRDPGRDEQYF
TRBJ2-1 - TRBV5-4 CASRHPRRRDEQFF
TRBJ1-5 - TRBV7-2 CASRGRGSNQPQHF
TRBJ2-7 - TRBV5-1 CASSPREVAGSAYEQYF
TRBJ1-3 once TRBV19 CASSIRGNTIYF
TRBJ2-5 - TRBV12-3/TRBV12-4 CASAKRETETQYF
TRBJ2-3 few TRBV29-1 CSGDSGGTDTQYF
TRBJ1-4 - TRBV14 CVPSGNRVGNEKLFF
TRBJ2-1 - TRBV29-1 CSVDTGTGLTMRQFF
TRBJ1-2 - TRBV3-1/TRBV3-2 CASSQAWGDSLTNYGYTF